This T cell receptor beta chain was profiled in a study of T-cell reconstitution after alpha-beta-depleted transplantation in children listed by TCRdb under 2016. A note on the overall study: T-cell immune reconstitution after TCRalphabeta/CD19-depleted allogeneic hematopoietic cell transplantation in children was quantitatively tracked in the study by means of TCR repertoire profiling.

For this clonotype: Its recognized antigen is unknown. It has no much larger one-base neighbor in the sample; base qualities were not kept.

General conclusions and limits of the study: In some patients, high TCRbeta diversity at day 60 was attributed to recipient T cells and intrathymic progenitors that had survived conditioning. The apparently early recovery of alphabetaT-cell counts about two months after transplant reportedly depended on only several hundred rapidly expanded clones that came from non-depleted graft cells. Over the following months the frequencies of hyperexpanded clones went down, and after one year T-cell counts and TCRbeta diversity were mostly credited to newly produced T cells.

Libraries came from PCR. The sequencing machine was an Illumina HiSeq 2500. Molecular barcoding was employed in the preparation of TCR libraries, with unique molecular identifiers being used to normalize TCRbeta repertoire quantification. TCRdb applied fastp at Q25 and MiXCR to the public reads, then kept only in-frame beta chains. All rows with the same CDR3 protein become a single entry with the most common DNA and genes. The sample table lists 700,000 to 950,000 distinct CDR3 sequences, roughly 15% of them with a count of one. Approximately 5% of the sample comes from the top ten. The treatment or condition label corresponds to: allogeneic hematopoietic cell transplantation with graft depleted of TCRalphabeta T cells and CD19 B cells. The transplant recipients were children given TCRalphabeta/CD19-depleted allogeneic hematopoietic cell grafts. The CDR3, from cysteine to phenylalanine, totals 14 residues. The entry retains the CDR3 DNA only, 42 bases that are in frame from base 1. The junction shows trimming of 3 bases on V and 0 bases on J, and the gene matches do not reach 3 bases of it. CDR1 and CDR2 (SGHRS, YFSETQ) derive from the germline V gene.

This specimen was PBMCs, mostly from graft donor cells, taken 360 days after TCRalphabeta/CD19-depleted stem cell transplant. The chain is assembled from TRBV5-1 and TRBJ2-7, with 7 middle bases fitting TRBD1. The receptor was derived from a male patient younger than 18 who had a stem cell transplant for acute lymphoblastic leukemia, so the T cells may come from the graft donor. The bases are TGCGCCAGCAGCTGGGACAGTGTCTCCTACGAGCAGTACTTC. This yields the protein CASSWDSVSYEQYF.